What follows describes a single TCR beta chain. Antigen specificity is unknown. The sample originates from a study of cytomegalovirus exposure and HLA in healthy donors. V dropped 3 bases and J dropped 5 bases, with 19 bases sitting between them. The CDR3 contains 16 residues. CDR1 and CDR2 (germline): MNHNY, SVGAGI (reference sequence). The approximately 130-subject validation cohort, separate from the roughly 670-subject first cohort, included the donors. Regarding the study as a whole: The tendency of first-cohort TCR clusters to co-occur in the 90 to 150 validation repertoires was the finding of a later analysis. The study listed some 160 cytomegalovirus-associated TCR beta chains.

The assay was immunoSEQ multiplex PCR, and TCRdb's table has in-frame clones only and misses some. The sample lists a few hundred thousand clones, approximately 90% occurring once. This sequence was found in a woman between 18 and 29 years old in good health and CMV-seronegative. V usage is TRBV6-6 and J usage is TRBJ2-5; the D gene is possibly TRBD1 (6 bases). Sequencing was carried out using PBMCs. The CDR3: CASSYLRGSGWETQYF. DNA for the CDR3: TGTGCCAGCAGTTATCTCAGGGGTTCGGGGTGGGAGACCCAGTACTTC.